The present T cell receptor beta chain was sequenced within a study of blood T cells in healthy people across ages. This CDR3 has 18 amino acids. Trimming shortened V by 2 bases and J by 2 bases, and 18 bases separated the two germline ends. Germline values: CDR1 MNHEY, CDR2 SMNVEV (reference sequence). This clonotype was seen only a few times. PBMCs, at least 6 million per sample, were isolated. A second roughly 7 to 12 cycle PCR used barcoded and J-beta primers. Each cDNA molecule, via a template-switch adaptor with 12 random nucleotides, was tagged. TCRdb redid the calling of the 5' RACE reads with MiXCR, one entry per CDR3 protein. Of some 1.1 million distinct CDR3 sequences listed, roughly two fifths are singletons.

Sequenced: blood. The origin of this receptor is a man between 18 and 35 years old in good health. The chain links TRBV27 to TRBJ1-4; maybe TRBD1 (6 bases). DNA for the CDR3: TGTGCCAGCAGTTTAAAGGGCCCAGGGGCGAGGACTAATGAAAAACTGTTTTTT. Translation: CASSLKGPGARTNEKLFF.